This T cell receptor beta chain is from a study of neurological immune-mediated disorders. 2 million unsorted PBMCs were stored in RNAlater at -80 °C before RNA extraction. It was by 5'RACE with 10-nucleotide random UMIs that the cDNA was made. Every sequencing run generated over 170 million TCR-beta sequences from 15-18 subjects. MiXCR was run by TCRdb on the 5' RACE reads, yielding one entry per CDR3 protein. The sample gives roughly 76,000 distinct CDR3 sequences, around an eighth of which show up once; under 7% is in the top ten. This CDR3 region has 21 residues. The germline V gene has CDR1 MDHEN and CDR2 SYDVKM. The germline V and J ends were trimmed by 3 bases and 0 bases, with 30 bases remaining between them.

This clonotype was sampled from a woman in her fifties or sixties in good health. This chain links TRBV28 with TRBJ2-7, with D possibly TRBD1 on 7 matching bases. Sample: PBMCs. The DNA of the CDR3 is TGTGCCAGCAGTTTGCTCAGACTGAGACACAGGGGAGGACCCTCCTCCTACGAGCAGTACTTC. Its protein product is CASSLLRLRHRGGPSSYEQYF.